What follows are 2 T cell receptor beta chains derived from one specimen sequenced in a study of T cells in Graves' hyperthyroidism and ophthalmopathy (dated 2019 in TCRdb). The library was obtained by multiplex PCR. The sequencer listed for this sample is Illumina HiSeq 2000. Amplification of TCR beta CDR3 regions was carried out from RNA transcripts. A first-round RT-PCR of the TCR CDR3 used the HTBI primer set with the Qiagen OneStep RT-PCR kit. TCRdb cleaned the public reads at Q25 with fastp, built clones with MiXCR and kept in-frame beta chains. Each entry merges the rows of one CDR3 protein and shows their most common DNA and genes. This sample comprises fewer than 550,000 distinct CDR3 sequences, 15% to 18% of them detected only once. The ten largest clones represent 13% to 15% of the sample. What was sequenced was blood. The receptors were sampled from a woman aged 18-29 years with Graves' hyperthyroidism.

This clonotype showed up many times. The chain uses TRBV20-1 and TRBJ2-1; 8 nucleotides agree with TRBD2. CDR1 is DFQATT and CDR2 is SNEGSKA in the germline V gene (reference sequence). J was trimmed by 4 bases and V by 5 bases; bases with no gene match: 7. The CDR3 totals 14 residues. CDR3 bases: TGCAGTGCTCCCAGCGGGAGATGGTACAATGAGCAGTTCTTC. Residues: CSAPSGRWYNEQFF.

V gene TRBV25-1 combines with J gene TRBJ2-3; D ambiguous. Germline V gene lookup returns CDR1 MGHDK and CDR2 SYGVNS. The CDR3 contains 14 residues. With 3 bases removed from V and 0 bases from J, the gap between germline ends came to 7 bases. As DNA, the CDR3 is TGTGCCAGCAGTGACGGCCCTAGCACAGATACGCAGTATTTT. This encodes CASSDGPSTDTQYF.